The 29 T cell receptor beta chains below come from one sample, sequenced in a study of cytomegalovirus exposure and HLA in healthy donors. Measured with immunoSEQ multiplex PCR; TCRdb has only the in-frame clones, and not every one. The sample has some 110,000 clones; roughly nine tenths are singletons. The sequencing input was PBMCs. The receptors originated from a man aged 18 to 35 in good health and CMV-seropositive.

The chain combines TRBV19 with TRBJ2-1; possible D gene TRBD2, 5 bases. CDR1 LNHDA and CDR2 SQIVND come from the germline V gene (reference sequence). V lost 4 bases to trimming and J lost 6 bases, with 10 bases between them. CDR3 length: 13 amino acids. For the CDR3, the DNA is TGTGCCAGTAGTACGGTAGCGTCCAATGAGCAGTTCTTC. Residues: CASSTVASNEQFF.

In nucleotides, the CDR3 is TGCGCCAGCAGTCCGCGGGGGCCGGGAGAGCAGTTCTTC. Translation: CASSPRGPGEQFF. The gene calls are TRBV10-1 and TRBJ2-1, with D perhaps TRBD2 (7 bases). The length of the CDR3 is 13 residues. The germline gives CDR1 WNHNN, CDR2 SYGVQD (reference sequence). Trimming pared 5 bases from V and 10 bases from J, leaving 15 bases between.

The V call is TRBV6-1, the J call TRBJ2-7; D call uncertain. The CDR3 has 13 amino acids. The V end was cut by 8 bases, the J end by 2 bases, with 13 bases between. Germline loops: CDR1 MNHNS, CDR2 SASEGT. The CDR3 sequence is CASAISGPYEQYF. CDR3 nucleotide sequence: TGTGCCAGCGCGATCTCGGGTCCCTACGAGCAGTACTTC.

The chain links TRBV2 to TRBJ1-2; D is ambiguous. CDR1 and CDR2 (germline): SNHLY, FYNNEI. Trimming pared 0 bases from V and 7 bases from J, leaving 9 bases between. The CDR3 contains 13 residues. The CDR3 DNA reads as TGTGCCAGCAGTGAAGCAACGGGGTTTGGCTACACCTTC. This gives the protein CASSEATGFGYTF.

The rearrangement links TRBV6-5 to TRBJ2-7; D gene unclear. Germline CDR1 is MNHEY and CDR2 is SVGAGI. The length of the CDR3 is 13 residues. V was cut by 8 bases and J by 0 bases, with 11 bases left in between. CDR3 sequence: CASGSVLSYEQYF. The DNA of the CDR3 is TGTGCCAGCGGTTCGGTTCTCTCCTACGAGCAGTACTTC.

This chain joins TRBV11-2 and TRBJ1-2; a weak D match, TRBD1 (6 bases). This CDR3 region has 15 residues. Germline assignment: CDR1 SGHAT and CDR2 FQNNGV. The V end lost 6 bases, the J end lost 4 bases, and 18 bases lay between the germline ends. CDR3 sequence: CASRSGGAMGYGYTF. CDR3 nucleotide sequence: TGTGCCAGCAGAAGCGGGGGGGCGATGGGCTATGGCTACACCTTC.

This clone was seen only once. The V and J genes are TRBV10-3 and TRBJ2-3; TRBD2 might be the D (6 bases). Germline loops: CDR1 ENHRY, CDR2 SYGVKD. Trimming removed 10 bases from V and 0 bases from J, with 14 bases in between. The CDR3 totals 14 residues. The CDR3 protein is CATKEGISTDTQYF. The CDR3 coding sequence is TGTGCCACCAAGGAGGGGATCAGCACAGATACGCAGTATTTT.

The chain is built from TRBV4-3 and TRBJ2-3; TRBD2 agrees at 10 bases. The V and J ends lost 1 base and 5 bases, in that order; junction bases with no gene match: 9. Germline assignment: CDR1 LGHNA and CDR2 YSLEER. The CDR3 has 17 residues. CDR3 region: CASSQGWSGGAEDTQYF. The CDR3 DNA follows: TGCGCCAGCAGCCAAGGTTGGAGCGGGGGGGCGGAAGATACGCAGTATTTT.

The V and J genes are TRBV5-4 and TRBJ1-1, with a possible D match to TRBD1 (6 bases). This CDR3 has 13 residues. Trimming left V 0 bases short and J 10 bases short, with 13 bases between. Germline assignment: CDR1 SGHNT and CDR2 YYREEE (reference sequence). The CDR3 protein is CASSLGAGAPAFF. CDR3 DNA: TGTGCCAGCAGCTTGGGGGCGGGGGCCCCAGCTTTCTTT. Full variable domain (remainder filled in from reference TRBV5-4 and TRBJ1-1): ETGVTQSPTHLIKTRGQQVTLRCSSQSGHNTVSWYQQALGQGPQFIFQYYREEENGRGNFPPRFSGLQFPNYSSELNVNALELDDSALYLCASSLGAGAPAFFGQGTRLTVV.

The gene calls are TRBV23-1 and TRBJ1-5, with 7 bases identical to TRBD1. TRBV23-1 is flagged as an ORF with uncertain function. This CDR3 comprises 16 residues. Trimming took 2 bases from V and 3 from J; bases not matched to a gene: 7. The CDR3 here is CASSQPGTEVNQPQHF. Here the CDR3 DNA reads TGCGCCAGCAGTCAACCCGGGACAGAAGTCAATCAGCCCCAGCATTTT.

This sequence joins TRBV5-5 and TRBJ1-2, with D hard to call. Germline V gene sequence: CDR1 SGHKS, CDR2 YYEKEE (reference sequence). This CDR3 contains 14 residues. The germline V and J ends were trimmed by 0 bases and 3 bases, with 9 bases remaining between them. The CDR3 loop reads CASSLADLDYGYTF. For the CDR3, the DNA is TGTGCCAGCAGCTTGGCAGATCTGGACTATGGCTACACCTTC.

The J gene is TRBJ2-1, the V gene TRBV10-2, with 12 bases fitting TRBD2. There are 15 residues in the CDR3. The V segment lost 6 bases and the J segment 8 bases; nucleotides outside the gene matches: 8. From germline, CDR1 is WSHSY and CDR2 SAAADI. CDR3 protein: CASRTSGGTSHEQFF. The CDR3 DNA follows: TGCGCCAGCAGAACTAGCGGGGGGACTAGCCATGAGCAGTTCTTC.

This sequence joins TRBV4-1 and TRBJ2-1; TRBD2 aligns across 10 bases. The germline CDR1 and CDR2 sequences are MGHRA and YSYEKL. The CDR3 extends over 16 amino acids. V dropped 1 base and J dropped 1; count of bases not matched to a gene: 1. Written as DNA, the CDR3 is TGCGCCAGCAGCCAAGGACTAGCGGGTTCCTACAATGAGCAGTTCTTC. It translates to CASSQGLAGSYNEQFF.

V and J are TRBV10-3 and TRBJ2-5; TRBD1 agrees at 7 bases. The CDR3 is 13 residues long. Germline CDR1 ENHRY, CDR2 SYGVKD. J gave up 3 bases and V 8 bases, and 6 bases lay outside the gene matches. The CDR3 sequence: CAIAPGTEETQYF. The CDR3 DNA reads as TGTGCCATCGCCCCCGGGACAGAAGAGACCCAGTACTTC.

The V call is TRBV6-5, the J call TRBJ2-2; 7 nucleotides align to TRBD2. Germline V lookup: CDR1 MNHEY, CDR2 SVGAGI. J gave up 7 bases and V 0 bases, and 5 bases lay outside the gene matches. The CDR3 runs 15 residues. The CDR3: CASSYSTPGGGELFF. The CDR3, as DNA: TGTGCCAGCAGTTACTCCACCCCGGGGGGCGGGGAGCTGTTTTTT.

This clone was observed once. This sequence joins TRBV13 and TRBJ1-2; 10 nucleotides agree with TRBD1. The CDR3 loop spans 15 amino acids. Germline V lookup: CDR1 PRHDT, CDR2 FYEKMQ (reference sequence). The junction had 10 bases not matched to a gene; V was cut back by 5 bases and J by 7 bases. CDR3 loop: CASSIGQGVSLGYTF. As DNA, the CDR3 is TGTGCCAGCAGCATCGGACAGGGGGTCAGCCTTGGCTACACCTTC.

J is TRBJ2-7 and V is TRBV4-2; TRBD2 agrees at 8 bases. The CDR3 runs 15 residues. V dropped 8 bases and J dropped 1; count of bases not matched to a gene: 10. In germline, CDR1 is LGHNA, CDR2 YNFKEQ. CDR3 nucleotides: TGTGCCAGCTCACTGAGCGGGGGAGGGTCCTACGAGCAGTACTTC. Amino acid sequence: CASSLSGGGSYEQYF.

The V and J genes are TRBV6-4 and TRBJ2-1, with 12 bases fitting TRBD2. The germline V gene encodes CDR1 MRHNA and CDR2 SNTAGT. The CDR3 sequence is 17 residues long. J lost 6 bases, V lost 0 bases, and 6 bases had no gene match. The CDR3 reads CASSDSKSSGGANEQFF. CDR3 in DNA: TGTGCCAGCAGTGACTCGAAGTCTAGCGGGGGGGCCAATGAGCAGTTCTTC.

J is TRBJ2-7 and V is TRBV28; D may be TRBD2 (6 bases). The V gene lost 8 bases and the J gene lost 4 bases, with 12 bases spanning the gap. Germline loops: CDR1 MDHEN, CDR2 SYDVKM. The CDR3 extends over 12 amino acids. CDR3 nucleotides: TGTGCCAGCCGACCTGGGGGGTACGAGCAGTACTTC. The encoded protein is CASRPGGYEQYF.

For this clone: The same CDR3 is also encoded by other DNA sequences in this sample. The chain couples TRBV15 to TRBJ1-5; a weak D match, TRBD1 (6 bases). The CDR3 runs to 13 residues. CDR1 LNHNV and CDR2 YYDKDF come from the germline V gene (reference sequence). Trimming shortened V by 2 bases and J by 4 bases, and 6 bases separated the two germline ends. CDR3 sequence: CATSRTGNQPQHF. In DNA form, the CDR3 reads TGTGCCACCAGCAGAACAGGGAATCAGCCCCAGCATTTT.

This sequence joins TRBV9 and TRBJ1-6; no clear D gene. Between the trimmed V and J ends, which lost 3 bases and 7 bases, there was a span of 17 bases. The CDR3 is 16 residues long. Germline CDR1 and CDR2: SGDLS and YYNGEE. The CDR3 is CASSEIGGPGNSPLHF. The CDR3 DNA is TGTGCCAGCAGCGAGATAGGAGGGCCGGGCAATTCACCCCTCCACTTT.

V gene TRBV6-1 combines with J gene TRBJ2-1, with 8 nucleotides matching TRBD2. With V trimmed by 1 base and J by 10 bases, 6 bases remained unmatched. The germline gives CDR1 MNHNS, CDR2 SASEGT. The CDR3 extends over 14 amino acids. The CDR3 loop is CASSEDLAGQEQFF. The CDR3 DNA reads TGTGCCAGCAGTGAAGATCTAGCGGGTCAGGAGCAGTTCTTC.

V gene TRBV4-2 combines with J gene TRBJ2-3, with TRBD2 matching 7 bases. V gave up 4 bases and J gave up 0 bases; unmatched junction bases: 7. The CDR3 loop spans 16 amino acids. Germline V gene data show CDR1 as LGHNA and CDR2 as YNFKEQ. In DNA form, the CDR3 reads TGTGCCAGCAGCCCGACGACTAGCCCAAGCACAGATACGCAGTATTTT. Amino acids: CASSPTTSPSTDTQYF.

This clone was counted once. V gene TRBV30 combines with J gene TRBJ1-3; D gene unclear. This CDR3 region has 12 residues. Trimming took off 2 bases at V and 4 bases at J, with 6 bases between the two ends. Germline V gene lookup returns CDR1 GTSNPN and CDR2 SVGIG (reference sequence). The CDR3 sequence is CAWSTLGNTIYF. The CDR3 nucleotides are TGTGCCTGGAGTACTTTAGGAAACACCATATATTTT.

The chain couples TRBV4-2 to TRBJ2-7; 14 bases fit TRBD2. This CDR3 has 19 amino acids. Germline CDR1 is LGHNA and CDR2 is YNFKEQ. The V and J ends lost 0 bases and 2 bases, in that order; junction bases with no gene match: 9. The CDR3, as DNA: TGTGCCAGCAGCCAAGATCGTAGGACTAGCGGGGGGCAGACCTACGAGCAGTACTTC. Protein: CASSQDRRTSGGQTYEQYF.

This chain joins TRBV7-9 and TRBJ2-2; 7 nucleotides line up with TRBD1. The CDR3 has 16 residues. With V trimmed by 5 bases and J by 6 bases, 12 bases remained unmatched. The germline V gene encodes CDR1 SEHNR and CDR2 FQNEAQ (reference sequence). The CDR3 region has the DNA TGTGCCAGCAGCGGGCACCCACAGGGGCCGGCCGGGGAGCTGTTTTTT. Translated, it gives CASSGHPQGPAGELFF.

This clone was seen a single time. The gene calls are TRBV10-1 and TRBJ2-1; 7 nucleotides agree with TRBD2. Germline V gene lookup returns CDR1 WNHNN and CDR2 SYGVQD (reference sequence). V shed 3 bases, J shed 7 bases, and the junction held 12 bases outside the gene matches. This CDR3 has 16 amino acids. The CDR3 here is CASSEWGGGLSNEQFF. CDR3 nucleotide sequence: TGCGCCAGCAGTGAATGGGGCGGGGGACTGAGTAATGAGCAGTTCTTC.

This clone showed up just once. The CDR3 coding sequence is TGTGCCAGTAGTCCGACTAGCGGGGATGCAGATACGCAGTATTTT. Amino acid sequence: CASSPTSGDADTQYF. The rearrangement joins TRBV19 to TRBJ2-3; TRBD2 agrees at 11 bases. J lost 4 bases, V lost 5 bases, and 5 bases had no gene match. This CDR3 has 15 residues. In germline, CDR1 is LNHDA, CDR2 SQIVND (reference sequence).

The chain uses TRBV9 and TRBJ2-5; D may be TRBD2 (6 bases). The CDR3 contains 16 residues. The germline CDR1 and CDR2 sequences are SGDLS and YYNGEE. The ends were cut back, 4 bases at V and 7 bases at J, with 23 bases in the middle. The CDR3 DNA reads as TGTGCCAGCAGCATCAGAATGGACCGGGACTTGAGGACCCAGTACTTC. Translating it yields CASSIRMDRDLRTQYF.